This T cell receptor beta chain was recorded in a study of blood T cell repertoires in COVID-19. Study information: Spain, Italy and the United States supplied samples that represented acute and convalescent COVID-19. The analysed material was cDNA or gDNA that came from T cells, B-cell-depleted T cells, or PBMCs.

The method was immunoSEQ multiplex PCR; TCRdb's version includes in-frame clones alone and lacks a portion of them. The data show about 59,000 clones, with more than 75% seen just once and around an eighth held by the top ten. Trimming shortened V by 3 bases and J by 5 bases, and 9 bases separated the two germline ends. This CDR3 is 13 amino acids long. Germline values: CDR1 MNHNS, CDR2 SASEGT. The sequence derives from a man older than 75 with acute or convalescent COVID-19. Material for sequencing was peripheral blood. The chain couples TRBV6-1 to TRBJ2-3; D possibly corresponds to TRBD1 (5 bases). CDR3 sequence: CASSDRVIDTQYF. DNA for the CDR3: TGTGCCAGCAGTGACAGGGTTATAGATACGCAGTATTTT.